Each of the 10 T cell receptor beta chains below was sequenced from the same sample in a study of T-cell reconstitution after alpha-beta-depleted transplantation in children. Unique molecular identifiers were used to barcode this TCRbeta library. MiXCR was run by TCRdb on the PCR reads, yielding one entry per CDR3 protein. The sample contains under 850,000 distinct CDR3 sequences, approximately 14% of which appear only once. The sequenced sample was PBMCs, obtained before TCRalphabeta/CD19-depleted stem cell transplant. The receptors derive from a girl aged 2-10 years with congenital amegakaryocytic thrombocytopenia, due to receive a stem cell transplant.

V is TRBV2 and J is TRBJ2-1; TRBD2 aligns across 7 bases. Germline values: CDR1 SNHLY, CDR2 FYNNEI. CDR3 length: 15 amino acids. V trimming: 7 bases; J trimming: 3 bases; junction bases outside the gene matches: 9. CDR3 nucleotides: TGTGCCAGCATGGCGGGGTCTAGCGGCTACAATGAGCAGTTCTTC. Encoded protein: CASMAGSSGYNEQFF.

This clonotype was picked up many times. The chain uses TRBV20-1 and TRBJ2-7, with TRBD2 as a possible D gene (6 bases). The germline V gene has CDR1 DFQATT and CDR2 SNEGSKA (reference sequence). Trimming cost V 7 bases and J 2 bases, with 12 bases left between them. The length of the CDR3 is 12 residues. The CDR3 reads CSVPSGAYEQYF. The CDR3 nucleotides are TGCAGTGTGCCCTCGGGGGCCTACGAGCAGTACTTC.

This clonotype was seen at least ten times. The rearrangement uses TRBV6-1 and TRBJ1-1, with D unclear. This CDR3 contains 15 residues. The V gene's germline CDR1 is MNHNS and CDR2 SASEGT. The germline V and J ends were trimmed by 6 bases and 2 bases, with 16 bases remaining between them. The CDR3: CASSGRIGSNTEAFF. The CDR3 bases are TGTGCCAGCAGCGGACGGATCGGGTCCAACACTGAAGCTTTCTTT.

This clonotype was recorded a few times. V usage is TRBV7-8 and J usage is TRBJ2-1; D may be TRBD2 (5 bases). Trimming took 2 bases from V and 8 from J, leaving 16 bases between them. Per germline, CDR1 SGHVS and CDR2 FQNEAQ. CDR3 length: 15 residues. CDR3 sequence: CASSLKVGVGDEQFF. CDR3 bases: TGTGCCAGCAGCTTAAAGGTGGGAGTCGGTGATGAGCAGTTCTTC.

This clonotype was counted between two and nine times. The chain employs TRBV7-9 and TRBJ2-5; 9 bases line up with TRBD2. Per germline, CDR1 SEHNR and CDR2 FQNEAQ (reference sequence). CDR3 length equals 15 residues. J was trimmed by 5 bases and V by 1 base; bases with no gene match: 5. The CDR3 DNA sequence: TGTGCCAGCAGCTTAGTAGCGGGAGTAGACGAGACCCAGTACTTC. It encodes CASSLVAGVDETQYF.

Ten or more counts support this clonotype. V gene TRBV24-1 combines with J gene TRBJ1-1; no definite D call. Germline CDR1 and CDR2: KGHDR and SFDVKD. The CDR3 is 13 residues long. V dropped 1 base and J dropped 4 bases, with 6 bases sitting between them. In DNA form, the CDR3 reads TGTGCCACCAGTGATTTAAGGTCCACTGAAGCTTTCTTT. Residues: CATSDLRSTEAFF.

This chain connects TRBV7-9 to TRBJ2-3; no clear D. V was pared by 2 bases and J by 1 base, with 7 bases between. Germline CDR1 SEHNR, CDR2 FQNEAQ (reference sequence). The CDR3 extends over 14 amino acids. This CDR3 reads CASSLSDGTDTQYF. As DNA, the CDR3 is TGTGCCAGCAGCTTATCCGACGGCACAGATACGCAGTATTTT.

This clonotype was seen a handful of times. Written as DNA, the CDR3 is TGTGCCATCCCTGTAGGAGCGGGAGACTACAATGAGCAGTTCTTC. Translated, it gives CAIPVGAGDYNEQFF. The chain couples TRBV7-9 to TRBJ2-1, with TRBD2 identical over 8 bases. CDR1 and CDR2 (germline): SEHNR, FQNEAQ (reference sequence). The CDR3 contains 15 residues. The junction had 11 bases not matched to a gene; V was cut back by 10 bases and J by 3 bases.

This chain links TRBV29-1 with TRBJ1-1; no clear D gene. From germline, CDR1 is SQVTM and CDR2 ANQGSEA. V was shortened by 1 base and J by 8 bases, with 14 bases between the two germline ends. The CDR3 is 13 amino acids. CDR3: CSVEGRPGQEAFF. The CDR3 bases are TGCAGCGTTGAAGGGCGGCCCGGTCAGGAAGCTTTCTTT.

This chain joins TRBV5-1 and TRBJ1-6; TRBD1 might be the D (5 bases). This CDR3 region has 15 residues. Germline V lookup: CDR1 SGHRS, CDR2 YFSETQ. V was clipped by 4 bases and J by 6 bases, with 14 bases between them. CDR3 protein: CASSPDQGLNSPLHF. The CDR3 DNA sequence: TGCGCCAGCAGCCCGGACCAGGGACTTAATTCACCCCTCCACTTT.